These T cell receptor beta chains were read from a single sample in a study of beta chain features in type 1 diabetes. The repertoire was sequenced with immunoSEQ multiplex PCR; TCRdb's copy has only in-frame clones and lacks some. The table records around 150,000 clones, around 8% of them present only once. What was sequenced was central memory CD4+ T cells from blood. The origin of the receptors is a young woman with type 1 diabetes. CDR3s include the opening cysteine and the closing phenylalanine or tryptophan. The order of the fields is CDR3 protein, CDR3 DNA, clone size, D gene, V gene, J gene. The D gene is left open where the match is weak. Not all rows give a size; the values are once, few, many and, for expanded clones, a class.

CASSVQEYNEQFF	TGTGCCAGCAGCGTGCAAGAGTACAATGAGCAGTTCTTC	few	NA	TRBV9	TRBJ2-1
CASSRGAYGYTF	TGTGCCAGCAGCCGAGGCGCCTATGGCTACACCTTC	NA	NA	TRBV28	TRBJ1-2
CASRAGTGSAQPQHF	TGTGCCAGCAGGGCCGGGACAGGGAGCGCTCAGCCCCAGCATTTT	few	TRBD1	TRBV27	TRBJ1-5
CASSTPQGSHQPQHF	TGTGCCAGTAGTACCCCCCAGGGTTCACATCAGCCCCAGCATTTT	few	NA	TRBV19	TRBJ1-5
CSGGYRETQYF	TGCAGCGGAGGGTATCGAGAGACCCAGTACTTC	NA	NA	TRBV29-1	TRBJ2-5
CAISELVTGVSYEQYF	TGTGCCATCAGTGAGTTAGTGACAGGGGTCTCCTACGAGCAGTACTTC	few	TRBD1	TRBV10-3	TRBJ2-7
CASRGGTTHNEQFF	TGTGCCAGCAGGGGCGGGACTACGCACAATGAGCAGTTCTTC	few	TRBD2	TRBV9	TRBJ2-1
CASSEGGQASAGGQVIQYF	TGTGCCAGCAGTGAAGGAGGGCAGGCTAGTGCGGGGGGGCAGGTCATTCAGTACTTC	few	TRBD2	TRBV6-1	TRBJ2-4
CASSGTGGATGELFF	TGCGCCAGCAGCGGGACAGGGGGCGCAACCGGGGAGCTGTTTTTT	few	TRBD1	TRBV5-1	TRBJ2-2
CAWSARAGNTDTQYF	TGTGCCTGGAGTGCCAGGGCTGGAAACACAGATACGCAGTATTTT	few	NA	TRBV30	TRBJ2-3
CASSPGQGASNSPLHF	TGTGCCAGCAGCCCCGGACAGGGGGCAAGTAATTCACCCCTCCACTTT	few	TRBD1	TRBV7-9	TRBJ1-6
CASSASGYEQYF	TGTGCCAGCAGCGCGTCAGGGTACGAGCAGTACTTC	NA	NA	TRBV7-9	TRBJ2-7
CASSLDSNYGYTF	TGTGCCAGCAGCTTGGACAGTAACTATGGCTACACCTTC	NA	NA	TRBV11-3	TRBJ1-2
CASSADLPSSYNEQFF	TGTGCCAGCAGCGCGGACTTGCCGAGCTCCTACAATGAGCAGTTCTTC	many	NA	TRBV5-6	TRBJ2-1
CASSTGRAEAFF	TGTGCCAGTAGTACAGGGAGGGCTGAAGCTTTCTTT	NA	NA	TRBV19	TRBJ1-1
CASKSGTSWTEQFF	TGTGCCAGCAAGTCAGGGACTAGCTGGACTGAGCAGTTCTTC	few	TRBD2	TRBV6-1	TRBJ2-1
CAGRDNNNEQFF	TGTGCCGGCCGGGACAATAACAATGAGCAGTTCTTC	NA	NA	TRBV30	TRBJ2-1
CASSPERDGQNTEAFF	TGTGCCAGCTCACCCGAGAGAGATGGGCAGAACACTGAAGCTTTCTTT	NA	NA	TRBV18	TRBJ1-1
CASRKAGASYNEQFF	TGCGCCAGCAGGAAGGCGGGTGCTTCCTACAATGAGCAGTTCTTC	NA	NA	TRBV5-1	TRBJ2-1
CASRREGGTDTQYF	TGTGCCAGCAGGCGGGAGGGAGGCACAGATACGCAGTATTTT	NA	TRBD2	TRBV28	TRBJ2-3
CASSSGQTYEQYF	TGCGCCAGCAGCTCGGGACAGACCTACGAGCAGTACTTC	NA	TRBD1	TRBV5-1	TRBJ2-7
CASSLGTGIDTQYF	TGTGCCAGCAGCTTGGGGACAGGGATAGATACGCAGTATTTT	many	TRBD1	TRBV11-2	TRBJ2-3
CASSLVVNNPYEQYF	TGTGCCAGCAGCTTAGTCGTGAACAACCCCTACGAGCAGTACTTC	NA	NA	TRBV11-2	TRBJ2-7
CASSPSEGPYEQYF	TGTGCCAGCAGCCCATCGGAGGGCCCCTACGAGCAGTACTTC	few	NA	TRBV7-2	TRBJ2-7
CASRDLGQGMRGLGEATGELFF	TGTGCCAGCAGGGACCTGGGACAGGGTATGAGAGGCCTAGGGGAGGCCACCGGGGAGCTGTTTTTT	NA	TRBD1	TRBV6-4	TRBJ2-2
CASSPKGGTLRKTQYF	TGTGCCAGCAGCCCGAAGGGGGGGACTTTACGAAAAACGCAGTATTTT	many	NA	TRBV7-2	TRBJ2-3
CASSAGTSGTNTGELFF	TGTGCCAGCAGTGCCGGGACTAGCGGCACCAACACCGGGGAGCTGTTTTTT	NA	TRBD2	TRBV25-1	TRBJ2-2
CASSTQGTGELFF	TGTGCCAGCAGCACCCAGGGTACCGGGGAGCTGTTTTTT	NA	NA	TRBV11-3	TRBJ2-2
CASTEQTSGRPEQFF	TGTGCCAGCACCGAACAGACTAGCGGGAGGCCCGAGCAGTTCTTC	NA	TRBD2	TRBV6-1	TRBJ2-1
CASSSRVYTGELFF	TGTGCCAGCAGCTCCCGGGTCTACACCGGGGAGCTGTTTTTT	NA	NA	TRBV11-3	TRBJ2-2
CASSSRPGQSRQPQHF	TGTGCCAGCAGCTCGAGACCGGGACAATCCCGTCAGCCCCAGCATTTT	NA	NA	TRBV7-2	TRBJ1-5